Presented here are 19 T cell receptor beta chains from one specimen sequenced in a study of blood T cells in healthy people across ages. Primed by a sample-barcoded 5' primer and a J-beta primer mix, a second PCR proceeded for about 6 to 11 cycles. MiXCR, run by TCRdb on the 5' RACE reads, gives a single entry per CDR3 protein. The sample records about 1.6 million distinct CDR3 sequences, about 35% being singletons. Input material: blood. These TCRs come from a woman aged 25 to 39 in good health.

V is TRBV20-1 and J is TRBJ2-7; perhaps TRBD2 as D (5 bases). Looked up from germline, CDR1 is DFQATT and CDR2 is SNEGSKA (reference sequence). The CDR3 sequence is 14 residues long. V lost 5 bases and J 0 bases, leaving 14 bases between the germline ends. The CDR3 loop is CSAPRTGTSYEQYF. For the CDR3, the DNA is TGCAGTGCTCCGCGGACTGGTACCTCCTACGAGCAGTACTTC.

This clonotype came up a few times. The rearrangement links TRBV27 to TRBJ2-3; TRBD1 matches 11 bases. CDR1 and CDR2 (germline): MNHEY, SMNVEV (reference sequence). After removal of 2 bases from V and 4 bases from J, the junction contained 5 bases not matched to a gene. This CDR3 is 16 amino acids long. The CDR3 nucleotides are TGTGCCAGCAGTTTAATTAGGACAGGGGGCGCAGATACGCAGTATTTT. It encodes CASSLIRTGGADTQYF.

The chain employs TRBV30 and TRBJ1-1; D call uncertain. The CDR3 has 13 residues. V dropped 5 bases and J dropped 8 bases, with 18 bases sitting between them. CDR1 and CDR2 from the germline V gene are GTSNPN and SVGIG (reference sequence). In nucleotides, the CDR3 is TGTGCCTGGGAACAAGCGCGGGGAATGGAAGCTTTCTTT. Translated: CAWEQARGMEAFF.

The rearrangement links TRBV13 to TRBJ2-5; D possibly corresponds to TRBD1 (6 bases). In germline, CDR1 is PRHDT, CDR2 FYEKMQ (reference sequence). Trimming left V 7 bases short and J 3 bases short, with 18 bases between. This CDR3 comprises 15 residues. DNA for the CDR3: TGTGCCAGCACCAAGGGGACAATACCCAAAGAGACCCAGTACTTC. Protein sequence: CASTKGTIPKETQYF.

The rearrangement uses TRBV2 and TRBJ1-2; weak D call: TRBD1 (6 bases). The germline gives CDR1 SNHLY, CDR2 FYNNEI. The CDR3 is 15 amino acids. Trimming removed 3 bases from V and 4 bases from J, with 15 bases in between. CDR3 amino acids: CASSESGAAGYGYTF. The CDR3 DNA reads TGTGCCAGCAGTGAGTCAGGGGCCGCCGGCTATGGCTACACCTTC. The entire variable domain, with the rest obtained from reference TRBV2 and TRBJ1-2, is as follows: EPEVTQTPSHQVTQMGQEVILRCVPISNHLYFYWYRQILGQKVEFLVSFYNNEISEKSEIFDDQFSVERPDGSNFTLKIRSTKLEDSAMYFCASSESGAAGYGYTFGSGTRLTVV.

This clonotype was recorded only once. This CDR3 reads CAISAATAEGENLNTDTQYF. CDR3 coding DNA: TGTGCCATCAGTGCCGCAACGGCGGAGGGCGAGAACCTTAACACTGATACGCAGTATTTT. The chain joins TRBV10-3 to TRBJ2-3, with a possible D match to TRBD2 (6 bases). The CDR3 contains 20 residues. Per the germline V gene, CDR1 is ENHRY and CDR2 is SYGVKD. Deletions cut 4 bases from V and 6 bases from J, with 32 bases between.

This chain uses TRBV20-1 with TRBJ2-1; the D is unclear. This CDR3 spans 12 amino acids. The V gene's germline CDR1 is DFQATT and CDR2 SNEGSKA (reference sequence). The V end was cut by 0 bases, the J end by 5 bases, with 5 bases between. For the CDR3, the DNA is TGCAGTGCTAGAGATGGGGACAATGAGCAGTTCTTC. Its protein is CSARDGDNEQFF.

The rearrangement uses TRBV4-2 and TRBJ1-5; D not resolved. Germline V CDR1 and CDR2: LGHNA, YNFKEQ. The CDR3 is made up of 13 amino acids. Trimming shortened V by 3 bases and J by 9 bases, and 12 bases separated the two germline ends. The CDR3 DNA is TGTGCCAGCAGCCAGGATGAGGGATCGCCCCAGCATTTT. As protein: CASSQDEGSPQHF.

The V call is TRBV29-1, the J call TRBJ1-4, with D maybe TRBD1 (6 bases). The CDR3 sequence is 13 residues long. V shed 7 bases and J shed 8 bases, with 17 bases lying between them. Germline lookup yields CDR1 SQVTM and CDR2 ANQGSEA. The CDR3 DNA follows: TGCAGCGCCTCAGGGGCGGTAGACGAAAAACTGTTTTTT. This codes for CSASGAVDEKLFF.

There are many counts of this clonotype. This chain uses TRBV24-1 with TRBJ2-1, with D perhaps TRBD1 (5 bases). V gave up 6 bases and J gave up 4 bases, with 18 bases separating them. The V gene's germline CDR1 is KGHDR and CDR2 SFDVKD. This CDR3 has 16 amino acids. CDR3 amino acids: CATSPAGASWYNEQFF. In DNA, the CDR3 is TGTGCCACCAGTCCCGCTGGGGCTAGTTGGTACAATGAGCAGTTCTTC.

This clonotype was picked up many times. The chain employs TRBV6-6 and TRBJ1-6, with D possibly matching TRBD1 (5 bases). The V end was cut by 7 bases, the J end by 10 bases, with 14 bases between. Germline CDR1 reads MNHNY; CDR2 reads SVGAGI (reference sequence). This CDR3 spans 13 amino acids. The CDR3 sequence: CASMGDGPSPLHF. DNA of the CDR3: TGTGCCAGCATGGGGGATGGCCCCTCACCCCTCCACTTT.

A few counts support this clonotype. This chain joins TRBV29-1 and TRBJ2-3; D is perhaps TRBD1 (6 bases). V shed 6 bases and J shed 0 bases, with 13 bases lying between them. This CDR3 spans 14 amino acids. Germline V lookup: CDR1 SQVTM, CDR2 ANQGSEA. This CDR3 reads CSVRGTYSTDTQYF. CDR3 in DNA: TGCAGCGTAAGGGGGACCTATAGCACAGATACGCAGTATTTT.

This clonotype was recorded at least ten times. This chain joins TRBV2 and TRBJ2-1; 15 nucleotides align to TRBD2. In germline, CDR1 is SNHLY, CDR2 FYNNEI. This CDR3 is 15 amino acids long. V lost 7 bases to trimming and J lost 7 bases; unmatched junction nucleotides: 5. The chain's CDR3 is CASTGGLAGGNEQFF. Written as DNA, the CDR3 is TGTGCCAGCACCGGAGGACTAGCGGGGGGGAATGAGCAGTTCTTC. The full variable domain, in which reference TRBV2 and TRBJ2-1 provide the parts outside the CDR3, is EPEVTQTPSHQVTQMGQEVILRCVPISNHLYFYWYRQILGQKVEFLVSFYNNEISEKSEIFDDQFSVERPDGSNFTLKIRSTKLEDSAMYFCASTGGLAGGNEQFFGPGTRLTVL.

The J gene is TRBJ2-5, the V gene TRBV19, with 8 bases matching TRBD1. The CDR3 runs 15 residues. With V trimmed by 6 bases and J by 1 base, 7 bases remained unmatched. The germline V gene has CDR1 LNHDA and CDR2 SQIVND (reference sequence). CDR3 DNA sequence: TGTGCCAGTAGGCTAGGACAGGGCGTCCAAGAGACCCAGTACTTC. Amino acid sequence: CASRLGQGVQETQYF.

The genes are TRBV2 and TRBJ2-7, with D maybe TRBD1 (5 bases). Germline lookup yields CDR1 SNHLY and CDR2 FYNNEI. This CDR3 spans 14 amino acids. The V and J ends lost 7 bases and 1 base respectively, with 14 bases between them. CDR3 coding DNA: TGTGCCAGCATCGGACACCAAATTTCCTACGAGCAGTACTTC. Its translation: CASIGHQISYEQYF.

This sequence joins TRBV6-6 and TRBJ1-2; D is unclear. The CDR3 is made up of 15 amino acids. CDR1 is MNHNY, CDR2 SVGAGI, per germline (reference sequence). V lost 2 bases to trimming and J lost 2 bases, with 12 bases between them. DNA of the CDR3: TGTGCCAGCAGTTACCTGTCAGGAGCCAACTATGGCTACACCTTC. Translated, it gives CASSYLSGANYGYTF.

The chain joins TRBV11-2 to TRBJ2-1; D unclear. The V end was cut by 1 base, the J end by 4 bases, with 11 bases between. CDR3 length equals 15 residues. Germline lookup yields CDR1 SGHAT and CDR2 FQNNGV. Here the CDR3 reads CASSLGTNKYNEQFF. Here the CDR3 DNA reads TGTGCCAGCAGCTTAGGGACCAACAAATACAATGAGCAGTTCTTC.

This rearrangement joins TRBV3-1 to TRBJ2-5; 10 bases match TRBD2. With 3 bases clipped from V and 5 bases from J, the junction kept 18 bases outside the gene matches. Germline V CDR1 and CDR2: LGHDT, YNNKEL (reference sequence). The CDR3 has 19 amino acids. The CDR3 DNA reads as TGTGCCAGCAGCCATTCTAGCGGGGGCCCCTTCGGGGCCCGGGAGACCCAGTACTTC. Its protein is CASSHSSGGPFGARETQYF.

This chain uses TRBV7-6 with TRBJ2-5, with no clear D. The end of the DNA fits TRBJ2-7 better, so the J call may be wrong. Germline V gene sequence: CDR1 SGHVS, CDR2 FNYEAQ. The CDR3 runs 14 residues. The CDR3 here is CASSLVAGWNEQYF. The CDR3 DNA reads as TGTGCCAGCAGCTTAGTAGCCGGGTGGAACGAGCAGTACTTC.